This T cell receptor (beta chain) originates from a study of blood T cell repertoires in COVID-19 (dated by TCRdb to the early 2020s). For the wider study: Collaborator samples came from the United States, Italy and Spain and covered acute and convalescent phases of COVID-19. Where available, HLA class I and class II types were obtained from metadata supplied by the sample provider rather than from assay-based typing. The dataset comprised deeply sampled blood TCRbeta repertoires from subjects exposed to, actively infected with, or recovered from COVID-19. The prospective study material was composed of cDNA or gDNA derived from T cells, B-cell-depleted T cells, or PBMCs. The repertoires were released in a freely available public database intended as a resource for research on the immune response to SARS-CoV-2. Nearly every sample came with metadata listing a de-identified subject ID, COVID-19 status, age in years and sex. Samples were obtained from the ongoing ImmuneRACE study (first 160 participants) and from 1,200 or so subjects provided by 6 global collaborators.

TCRbeta CDR3 regions were amplified from genomic DNA by means of the immunoSEQ Assay, a bias-controlled multiplex PCR. The paper's data handling went like this. The number of nucleated cells in each sample was estimated from the amplification of reference gene primers within the assay. To quantify the absolute abundance of each unique TCRbeta CDR3 rearrangement, sequence reads were collapsed and filtered. Productive Simpson clonality was computed per sample as the square root of Simpson's diversity index over productive rearrangements. TCRdb provides this immuneACCESS table in a form limited to in-frame rearrangements. Some clones are lacking; in checked studies, under half of them reflect an unresolved V gene, and why the rest are absent is not known. That table supplies the V and J calls and clone size; D and trimming were determined from the DNA. The sample table holds roughly 290,000 clones, of which approximately 86% were seen once. The ten largest account for over 3.5% of the sample.

Each collaborating institution followed its own protocols to collect whole blood in K2EDTA tubes. Collaborator samples were shipped for TCRbeta analysis as frozen whole blood, isolated PBMCs, or DNA extracted from either sample type. On this clone: What antigen it recognizes has not been identified. Base qualities were left out, and no much larger clone turns up one base away.

The CDR3 numbers 14 residues from cysteine through phenylalanine. CDR3 DNA is the only sequence kept; it has 42 bases, read in frame from the first base. Based on the germline V gene, the CDR1 and CDR2 sequences are SGDLS and YYNGEE. Trimming costs V 0 bases and J 4 bases, and their ends lie 10 bases apart. Study-wide findings and limitations: How much clinical and demographic metadata was included differed by source and by participant, and the metadata was provided uncurated.

The V and J segments used are TRBV9 and TRBJ1-1; a confident D gene designation cannot be given. The origin of this receptor is a woman between 45 and 60 years old with active or convalescent COVID-19. The sample consisted of peripheral blood. For the CDR3, the sequence is CASSVVNIGTEAFF. The nucleotide sequence is TGTGCCAGCAGCGTAGTGAACATTGGCACTGAAGCTTTCTTT.